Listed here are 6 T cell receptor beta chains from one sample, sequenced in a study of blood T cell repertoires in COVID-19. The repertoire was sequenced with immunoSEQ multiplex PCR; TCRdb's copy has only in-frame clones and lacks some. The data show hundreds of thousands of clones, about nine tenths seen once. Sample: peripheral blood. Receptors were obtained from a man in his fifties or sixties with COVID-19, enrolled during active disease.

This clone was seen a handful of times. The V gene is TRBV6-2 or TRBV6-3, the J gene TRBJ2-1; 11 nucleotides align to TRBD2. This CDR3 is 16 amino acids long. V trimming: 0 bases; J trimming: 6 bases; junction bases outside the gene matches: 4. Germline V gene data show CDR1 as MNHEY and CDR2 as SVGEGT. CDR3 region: CASSYSLAGGRNEQFF. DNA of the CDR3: TGTGCCAGCAGTTACTCGCTAGCGGGGGGTCGCAATGAGCAGTTCTTC.

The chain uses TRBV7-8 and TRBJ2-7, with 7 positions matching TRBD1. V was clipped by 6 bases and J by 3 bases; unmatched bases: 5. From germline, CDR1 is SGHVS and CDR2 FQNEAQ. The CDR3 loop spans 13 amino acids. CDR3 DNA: TGTGCCAGCAGTGGGGGACAGATCTACGAGCAGTACTTC. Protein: CASSGGQIYEQYF.

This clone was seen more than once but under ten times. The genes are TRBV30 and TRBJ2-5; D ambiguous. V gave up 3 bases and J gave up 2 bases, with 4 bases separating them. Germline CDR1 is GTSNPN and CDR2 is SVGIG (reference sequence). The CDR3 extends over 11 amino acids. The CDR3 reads CAWRQQETQYF. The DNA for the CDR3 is TGTGCCTGGAGGCAGCAAGAGACCCAGTACTTC.

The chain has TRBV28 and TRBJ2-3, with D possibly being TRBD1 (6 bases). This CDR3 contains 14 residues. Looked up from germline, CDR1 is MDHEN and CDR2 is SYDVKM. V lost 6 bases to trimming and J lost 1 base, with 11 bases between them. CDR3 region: CASRVAGGTDTQYF. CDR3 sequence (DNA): TGTGCCAGCAGAGTGGCAGGGGGCACAGATACGCAGTATTTT.

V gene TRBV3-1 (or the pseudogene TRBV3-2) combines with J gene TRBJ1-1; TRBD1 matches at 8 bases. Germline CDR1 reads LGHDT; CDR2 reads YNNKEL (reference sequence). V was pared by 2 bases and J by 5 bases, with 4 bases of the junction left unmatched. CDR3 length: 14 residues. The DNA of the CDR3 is TGTGCCAGCAGCCAATTGACAGGGGAGACTGAAGCTTTCTTT. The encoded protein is CASSQLTGETEAFF.

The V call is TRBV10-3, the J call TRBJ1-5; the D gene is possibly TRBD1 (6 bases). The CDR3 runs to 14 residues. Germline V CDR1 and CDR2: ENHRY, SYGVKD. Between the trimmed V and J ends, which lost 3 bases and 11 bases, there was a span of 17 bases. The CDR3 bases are TGTGCCATCAGTGATGACGAAAACGCAGGGGCCCAGCATTTT. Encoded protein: CAISDDENAGAQHF.